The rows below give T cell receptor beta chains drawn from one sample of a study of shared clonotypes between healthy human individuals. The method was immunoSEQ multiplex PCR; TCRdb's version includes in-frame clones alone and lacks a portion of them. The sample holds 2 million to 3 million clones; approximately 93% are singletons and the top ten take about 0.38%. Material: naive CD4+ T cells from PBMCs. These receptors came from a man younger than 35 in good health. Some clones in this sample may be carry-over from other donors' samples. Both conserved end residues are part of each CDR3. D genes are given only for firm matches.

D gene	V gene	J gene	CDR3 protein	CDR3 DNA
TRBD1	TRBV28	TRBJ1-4	CASSEGANEKLFF	TGTGCCAGCAGCGAGGGGGCAAATGAAAAACTGTTTTTT
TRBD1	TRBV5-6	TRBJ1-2	CASSFDRQGPNYGYTF	TGTGCCAGCAGCTTCGATAGACAGGGACCCAACTATGGCTACACCTTC
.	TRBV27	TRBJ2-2	CASSWARSANTGELFF	TGTGCCAGCAGTTGGGCGCGGAGCGCGAACACCGGGGAGCTGTTTTTT
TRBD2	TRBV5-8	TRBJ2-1	CASSRLAVINEQFF	TGTGCCAGCAGTAGGCTAGCGGTGATCAATGAGCAGTTCTTC
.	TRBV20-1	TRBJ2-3	CSATPPETQYF	TGCAGTGCTACCCCCCCCGAGACGCAGTATTTT
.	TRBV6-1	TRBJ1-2	CASSVQPFTNYGYTF	TGTGCCAGCAGTGTTCAGCCTTTTACTAACTATGGCTACACCTTC
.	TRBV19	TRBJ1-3	CASSTGFGNTIYF	TGTGCCAGTAGTACCGGGTTTGGAAACACCATATATTTT
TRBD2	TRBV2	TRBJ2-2	CASRGPGGPSGELFF	TGTGCCAGCCGCGGACCGGGAGGGCCCTCCGGGGAGCTGTTTTTT
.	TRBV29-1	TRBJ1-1	CSVAGWRTEAFF	TGCAGCGTTGCAGGGTGGCGCACTGAAGCTTTCTTT
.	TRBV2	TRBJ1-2	CASSGENYGYTF	TGTGCCAGCAGCGGGGAGAACTATGGCTACACCTTC
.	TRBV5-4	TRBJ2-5	CASSGAAQETQYF	TGTGCCAGCAGCGGGGCAGCTCAAGAGACCCAGTACTTC
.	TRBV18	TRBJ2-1	CASSREGRLFYNEQFF	TGTGCCAGCTCACGTGAGGGACGGCTCTTCTACAATGAGCAGTTCTTC
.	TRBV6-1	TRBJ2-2	CGARRGNTGELFF	TGTGGGGCCCGTCGGGGGAACACCGGGGAGCTGTTTTTT